Listed below are T cell receptor beta chains from one sample, sequenced in a study of cytomegalovirus exposure and HLA in healthy donors. TCRdb's copy holds only in-frame clones and misses some; the assay was immunoSEQ multiplex PCR. The sample holds more than 150,000 clones, around 81% seen once. Sequencing used PBMCs. The receptors here all came from a woman aged 18 to 35 in good health and CMV-seropositive. Each CDR3 is given with its conserved first and last residue. The D gene is left open where the match is weak.

TRBV5-4,TRBJ1-2,NA,CASSLLNYGYTF,TGTGCCAGCAGCCTTCTCAACTATGGCTACACCTTC
TRBV6-5,TRBJ2-1,NA,CASRVYNEQFF,TGTGCCAGCCGGGTTTACAATGAGCAGTTCTTC
TRBV19,TRBJ1-5,TRBD1,CASSIRGTGAQPQHF,TGTGCCAGTAGTATTAGGGGGACAGGGGCTCAGCCCCAGCATTTT
TRBV6-6,TRBJ2-2,TRBD1,CASSPRDRSNTGELFF,TGTGCCAGCAGTCCAAGGGACAGATCGAACACCGGGGAGCTGTTTTTT
TRBV11-3,TRBJ2-3,TRBD2,CASSPRLAGDTQYF,TGTGCCAGCAGCCCTCGACTAGCGGGTGATACGCAGTATTTT
TRBV13,TRBJ2-1,NA,CASSLGLNSYNEQFF,TGTGCCAGCAGCTTAGGACTAAACTCCTACAATGAGCAGTTCTTC
TRBV7-2,TRBJ2-3,NA,CASSSPVTDTQYF,TGTGCCAGCAGCTCTCCGGTCACAGATACGCAGTATTTT
TRBV5-5,TRBJ1-1,NA,CASSYGVPPPVF,TGTGCCAGCAGCTATGGAGTGCCCCCTCCAGTCTTT
TRBV18,TRBJ1-1,TRBD1,CASSLPRQGYTEAFF,TGTGCCAGCTCACTGCCACGACAGGGGTACACTGAAGCTTTCTTT
TRBV7-6,TRBJ2-5,TRBD2,CASSLVSGGGSQTLRRTQYF,TGTGCCAGCAGCTTAGTGTCGGGCGGGGGGTCCCAAACTCTTAGACGGACCCAGTACTTC
TRBV27,TRBJ2-7,NA,CASRPGLSWMEQYF,TGTGCCAGCAGGCCTGGACTGTCCTGGATGGAGCAGTACTTC